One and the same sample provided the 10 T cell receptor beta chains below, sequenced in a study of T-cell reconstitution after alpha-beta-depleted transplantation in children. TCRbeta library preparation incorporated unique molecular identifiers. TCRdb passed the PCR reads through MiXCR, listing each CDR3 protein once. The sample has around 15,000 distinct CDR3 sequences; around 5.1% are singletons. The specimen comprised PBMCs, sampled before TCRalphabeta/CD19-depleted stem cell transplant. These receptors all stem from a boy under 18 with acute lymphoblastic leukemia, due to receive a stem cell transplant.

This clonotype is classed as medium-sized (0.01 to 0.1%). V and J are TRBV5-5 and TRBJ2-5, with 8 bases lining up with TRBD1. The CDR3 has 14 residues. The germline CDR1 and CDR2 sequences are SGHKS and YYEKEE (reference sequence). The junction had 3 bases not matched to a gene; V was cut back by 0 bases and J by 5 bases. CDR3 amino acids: CASSLARQGETQYF. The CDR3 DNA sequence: TGTGCCAGCAGCTTGGCCCGACAGGGGGAGACCCAGTACTTC. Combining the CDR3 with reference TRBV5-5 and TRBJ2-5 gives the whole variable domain DAGVTQSPTHLIKTRGQQVTLRCSPISGHKSVSWYQQVLGQGPQFIFQYYEKEERGRGNFPDRFSARQFPNYSSELNVNALLLGDSALYLCASSLARQGETQYFGPGTRLLVL.

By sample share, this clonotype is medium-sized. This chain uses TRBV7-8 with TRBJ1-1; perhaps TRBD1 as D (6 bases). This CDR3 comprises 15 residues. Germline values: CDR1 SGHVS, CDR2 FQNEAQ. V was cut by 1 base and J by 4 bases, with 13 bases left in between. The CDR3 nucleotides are TGTGCCAGCAGCTTAGTCCACAGGGATATCACTGAAGCTTTCTTT. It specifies CASSLVHRDITEAFF.

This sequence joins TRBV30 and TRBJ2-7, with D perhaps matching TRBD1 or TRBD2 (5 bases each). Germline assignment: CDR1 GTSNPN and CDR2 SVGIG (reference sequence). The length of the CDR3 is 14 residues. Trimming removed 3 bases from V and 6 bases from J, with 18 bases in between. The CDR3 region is CAWRATGPTREQYF. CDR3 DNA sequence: TGTGCCTGGAGGGCCACGGGGCCAACTCGCGAGCAGTACTTC.

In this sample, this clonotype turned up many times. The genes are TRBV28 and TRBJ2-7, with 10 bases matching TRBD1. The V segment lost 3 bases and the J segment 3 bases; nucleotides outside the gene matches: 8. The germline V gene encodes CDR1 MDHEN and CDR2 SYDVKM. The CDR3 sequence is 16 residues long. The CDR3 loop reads CASSLGLGDRGYEQYF. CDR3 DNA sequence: TGTGCCAGCAGTTTGGGCCTGGGGGACAGGGGCTACGAGCAGTACTTC. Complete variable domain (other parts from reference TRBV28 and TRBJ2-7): DVKVTQSSRYLVKRTGEKVFLECVQDMDHENMFWYRQDPGLGLRLIYFSYDVKMKEKGDIPEGYSVSREKKERFSLILESASTNQTSMYLCASSLGLGDRGYEQYFGPGTRLTVT.

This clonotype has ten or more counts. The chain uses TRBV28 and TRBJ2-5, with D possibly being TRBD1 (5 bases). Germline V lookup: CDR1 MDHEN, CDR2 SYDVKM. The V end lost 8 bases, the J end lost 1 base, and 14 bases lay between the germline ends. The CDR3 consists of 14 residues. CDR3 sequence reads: CASSIPGFQETQYF. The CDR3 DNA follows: TGTGCCAGCTCCATCCCAGGGTTCCAAGAGACCCAGTACTTC.

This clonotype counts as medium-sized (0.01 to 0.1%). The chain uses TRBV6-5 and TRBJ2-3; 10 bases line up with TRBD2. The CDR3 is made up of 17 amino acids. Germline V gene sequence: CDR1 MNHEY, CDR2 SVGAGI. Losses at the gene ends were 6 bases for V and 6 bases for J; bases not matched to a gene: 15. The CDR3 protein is CASSRFRSGRAEDTQYF. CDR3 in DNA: TGTGCCAGCAGCCGTTTCCGAAGCGGGAGGGCCGAGGATACGCAGTATTTT.

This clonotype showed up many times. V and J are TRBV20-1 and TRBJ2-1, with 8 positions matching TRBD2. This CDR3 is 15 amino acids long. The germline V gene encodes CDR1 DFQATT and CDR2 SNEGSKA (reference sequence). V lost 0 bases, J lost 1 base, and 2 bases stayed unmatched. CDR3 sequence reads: CSARELAVSYNEQFF. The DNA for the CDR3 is TGCAGTGCTAGAGAACTAGCGGTTTCCTACAATGAGCAGTTCTTC.

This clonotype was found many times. Here the CDR3 reads CASTERTWGLSVTDTQYF. The CDR3 bases are TGTGCCAGCACCGAACGCACCTGGGGGTTAAGCGTCACAGATACGCAGTATTTT. This chain connects TRBV6-2 or TRBV6-3 to TRBJ2-3; D may correspond to TRBD1 or TRBD2 (5 bases each). CDR3 length: 18 amino acids. The V gene lost 7 bases and the J gene lost 2 bases, with 25 bases spanning the gap. CDR1 is MNHEY and CDR2 is SVGEGT in the germline V gene.

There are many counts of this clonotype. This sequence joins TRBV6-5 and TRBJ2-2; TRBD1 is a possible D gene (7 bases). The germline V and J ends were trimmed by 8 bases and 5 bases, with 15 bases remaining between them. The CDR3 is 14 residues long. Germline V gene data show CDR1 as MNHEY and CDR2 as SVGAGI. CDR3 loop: CASAQTGRTGELFF. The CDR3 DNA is TGTGCCAGCGCCCAGACAGGGAGGACCGGGGAGCTGTTTTTT.

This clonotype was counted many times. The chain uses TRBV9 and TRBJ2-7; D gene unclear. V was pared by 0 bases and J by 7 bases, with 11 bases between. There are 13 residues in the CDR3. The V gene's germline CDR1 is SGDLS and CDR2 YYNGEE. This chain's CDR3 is CASSVVLGGEQYF. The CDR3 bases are TGTGCCAGCAGCGTAGTCTTGGGTGGTGAGCAGTACTTC.